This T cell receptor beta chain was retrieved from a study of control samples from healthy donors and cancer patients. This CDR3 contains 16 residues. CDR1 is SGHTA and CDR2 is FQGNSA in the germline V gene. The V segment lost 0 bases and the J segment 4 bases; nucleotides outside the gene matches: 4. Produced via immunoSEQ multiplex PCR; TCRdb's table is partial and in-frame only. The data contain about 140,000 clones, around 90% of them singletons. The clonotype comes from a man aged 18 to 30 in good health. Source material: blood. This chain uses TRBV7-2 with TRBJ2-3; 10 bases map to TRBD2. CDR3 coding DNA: TGTGCCAGCAGCTTAGCTCTAGCGGGGGTGGCAGATACGCAGTATTTT. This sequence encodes CASSLALAGVADTQYF.